Each of the 23 T cell receptor beta chains below was sequenced from the same sample in a study of chemoradiotherapy in HPV16-positive cancers. The protocol was immunoSEQ multiplex PCR, while the TCRdb copy is restricted to in-frame clones and leaves out a portion. The profile shows under 2,500 clones, approximately 92% of them singletons. The sequenced sample was tumor tissue, obtained from a patient who underwent chemoradiotherapy. These receptors were taken from a human donor with HPV-associated anogenital cancer.

This rearrangement joins TRBV6-6 to TRBJ1-5, with a weak D call TRBD1 (6 bases). CDR1 MNHNY and CDR2 SVGAGI come from the germline V gene (reference sequence). The length of the CDR3 is 15 residues. V lost 0 bases and J 1 base, leaving 7 bases between the germline ends. The CDR3 DNA follows: TGTGCCAGCAGTTACTCAGGGGGAAGCAATCAGCCCCAGCATTTT. Amino acids: CASSYSGGSNQPQHF.

The chain has TRBV30 and TRBJ1-5; D call uncertain. The CDR3 contains 15 residues. Germline loops: CDR1 GTSNPN, CDR2 SVGIG (reference sequence). V dropped 2 bases and J dropped 0 bases, with 11 bases sitting between them. The CDR3 nucleotides read TGTGCCTGGAGTCGGGCAGCATTTAGCAATCAGCCCCAGCATTTT. Residues: CAWSRAAFSNQPQHF.

For the CDR3, the DNA is TGTGCCAGCAGCCCTCGACGGGGGGATATGAACACTGAAGCTTTCTTT. It yields the protein CASSPRRGDMNTEAFF. The V call is TRBV7-2, the J call TRBJ1-1, with D perhaps TRBD1 (5 bases). The CDR3 has 16 residues. Looked up from germline, CDR1 is SGHTA and CDR2 is FQGNSA. V shed 5 bases and J shed 0 bases, with 16 bases lying between them. Full variable domain (outside the CDR3, taken from reference TRBV7-2 and TRBJ1-1): GAGVSQSPSNKVTEKGKDVELRCDPISGHTALYWYRQSLGQGLEFLIYFQGNSAPDKSGLPSDRFSAERTGGSVSTLTIQRTQQEDSAVYLCASSPRRGDMNTEAFFGQGTRLTVV.

This chain joins TRBV11-3 and TRBJ2-3; weak D call: TRBD2 (5 bases). Trimming left V 5 bases short and J 6 bases short, with 15 bases between. The CDR3 totals 14 residues. In germline, CDR1 is SGHNT, CDR2 YENEEA. CDR3 loop: CASSPAEDADTQYF. The CDR3 bases are TGTGCCAGCAGCCCCGCGGAGGATGCGGATACGCAGTATTTT.

The J gene is TRBJ1-1, the V gene TRBV9; TRBD1 is a possible D gene (6 bases). The CDR3 runs 14 residues. Germline assignment: CDR1 SGDLS and CDR2 YYNGEE. V was cut by 0 bases and J by 5 bases, with 11 bases left in between. The CDR3 DNA reads TGTGCCAGCAGCGTAGGGGGGGGCGGGACTGAAGCTTTCTTT. This codes for CASSVGGGGTEAFF.

CDR3 sequence: CASSYSTQGADTQYF. The CDR3 nucleotides read TGTGCCAGCAGTTACTCGACCCAGGGGGCAGATACGCAGTATTTT. V gene TRBV6-5 combines with J gene TRBJ2-3, with 7 bases lining up with TRBD1. Germline CDR1 MNHEY, CDR2 SVGAGI. Trimming at V came to 0 bases and at J to 4 bases, leaving 4 bases not matched to a gene. The CDR3 spans 15 residues.

The chain carries TRBV12-5 and TRBJ2-3, with D unclear. Germline V gene data show CDR1 as LGHNT and CDR2 as FRNRAP. Trimming left V 1 base short and J 2 bases short, with 22 bases between. The CDR3 covers 19 residues. CDR3 region: CASGLDPKKPYTPTDTQYF. CDR3 DNA: TGTGCTAGTGGTTTGGACCCGAAGAAGCCCTATACCCCCACAGATACGCAGTATTTT.

The V gene is TRBV10-3, the J gene TRBJ2-3; 8 bases are shared with TRBD2. CDR1 is ENHRY, CDR2 SYGVKD, per germline. This CDR3 spans 18 amino acids. With 0 bases clipped from V and 0 bases from J, the junction kept 8 bases outside the gene matches. CDR3 sequence (DNA): TGTGCCATCAGTGAGTCCGGCGGGGGGATCTTTAGCACAGATACGCAGTATTTT. This codes for CAISESGGGIFSTDTQYF.

The chain links TRBV6-6 to TRBJ1-2; D not certain. This CDR3 has 16 amino acids. Deletions cut 0 bases from V and 4 bases from J, with 15 bases between. Germline V gives CDR1 MNHNY, CDR2 SVGAGI (reference sequence). CDR3 residues: CASSYSATTTSYGYTF. The DNA for the CDR3 is TGTGCCAGCAGTTACTCGGCGACAACTACCTCCTATGGCTACACCTTC.

This clone was picked up a small number of times. The chain carries TRBV28 and TRBJ2-7; D call uncertain. The germline V and J ends were trimmed by 3 bases and 8 bases, with 11 bases remaining between them. The CDR3 length is 12 residues. The germline V gene encodes CDR1 MDHEN and CDR2 SYDVKM. In DNA, the CDR3 is TGTGCCAGCAGTTTTAGTCCACATAAGCAGTACTTC. Amino acids: CASSFSPHKQYF.

This chain links TRBV2 with TRBJ2-5, with D possibly being TRBD1 (6 bases). This CDR3 has 15 residues. CDR1 is SNHLY, CDR2 FYNNEI, per germline. V dropped 7 bases and J dropped 0 bases, with 15 bases sitting between them. The CDR3 protein is CASTSQTGDQETQYF. DNA for the CDR3: TGTGCCAGCACCTCCCAGACAGGAGACCAAGAGACCCAGTACTTC.

The rearrangement joins TRBV21-1 to TRBJ2-1; the D call TRBD2 from the table was never checked on the DNA. TRBV21-1 is recorded as a pseudogene. The CDR3 has 17 amino acids. The CDR3 coding sequence is TGTGCCAGCAGCATGGGGTCTAGCGGGGGGGCCCGGAATGAGCAGTTCTTC. It codes for CASSMGSSGGARNEQFF.

This clone showed up just once. The chain recombines TRBV15 with TRBJ1-2; 7 bases map to TRBD1. The trim removed 6 bases at V and 1 base at J, leaving 5 bases unmatched. CDR1 LNHNV and CDR2 YYDKDF come from the germline V gene (reference sequence). This CDR3 has 14 residues. CDR3 coding DNA: TGTGCCACCAGTTACAGGGGCCGTAACTATGGCTACACCTTC. Protein: CATSYRGRNYGYTF.

This chain uses TRBV6-5 with TRBJ2-7; D perhaps matches TRBD2 (6 bases). V lost 5 bases to trimming and J lost 6 bases, with 20 bases between them. The CDR3 consists of 15 residues. Germline assignment: CDR1 MNHEY and CDR2 SVGAGI. The CDR3 is CASSASLGGRSEQYF. The CDR3 coding sequence is TGTGCCAGCAGTGCTTCCCTGGGGGGAAGGAGCGAGCAGTACTTC.

The chain recombines TRBV4-1 with TRBJ2-7, with 7 positions matching TRBD1. V shed 3 bases and J 3 bases; nucleotides not matched to a gene: 8. Germline CDR1 reads MGHRA; CDR2 reads YSYEKL. The CDR3 is 15 amino acids. The CDR3 spells CASSQGSTGYYEQYF. The CDR3 DNA reads as TGCGCCAGCAGCCAGGGATCGACAGGGTACTACGAGCAGTACTTC.

The chain couples TRBV5-6 to TRBJ2-5, with unresolved D. Germline loops: CDR1 SGHDT, CDR2 YYEEEE. Trimming removed 0 bases from V and 5 bases from J, with 8 bases in between. This CDR3 spans 13 amino acids. Here the CDR3 DNA reads TGTGCCAGCAGCTTGGCCGGTCTGGAGACCCAGTACTTC. Translating gives CASSLAGLETQYF.

The rearrangement uses TRBV4-1 and TRBJ1-6, with D unclear. CDR3 length: 13 amino acids. The ends were cut back, 4 bases at V and 5 bases at J, with 6 bases in the middle. Germline V lookup: CDR1 MGHRA, CDR2 YSYEKL. The CDR3 here is CASSRVDNSPLHF. Written as DNA, the CDR3 is TGCGCCAGCAGCCGGGTAGATAATTCACCCCTCCACTTT.

This clone was counted a single time. The chain couples TRBV11-3 to TRBJ2-7; 11 bases map to TRBD1. Germline V gene sequence: CDR1 SGHNT, CDR2 YENEEA. The CDR3 contains 15 residues. V lost 5 bases and J lost 4; bases outside the gene matches: 7. CDR3 nucleotide sequence: TGTGCCAGCAGCCTCCGAGGGACAGGGGGATACGAGCAGTACTTC. Its protein is CASSLRGTGGYEQYF.

V and J are TRBV30 and TRBJ1-1, with TRBD1 identical over 7 bases. Germline assignment: CDR1 GTSNPN and CDR2 SVGIG (reference sequence). This CDR3 has 15 residues. Losses at the gene ends were 4 bases for V and 0 bases for J; bases not matched to a gene: 8. In nucleotides, the CDR3 is TGTGCCTGGATCGGCCGCAGGGGGGTGAACACTGAAGCTTTCTTT. Translated: CAWIGRRGVNTEAFF.

This clone was picked up one time. Here the CDR3 reads CASSIQGYSNQPQHF. CDR3 sequence (DNA): TGTGCCAGTAGTATCCAGGGGTATAGCAATCAGCCCCAGCATTTT. The chain employs TRBV19 and TRBJ1-5, with D possibly TRBD1 on 6 matching bases. CDR3 length equals 15 residues. With 3 bases removed from V and 0 bases from J, the gap between germline ends came to 9 bases. Per the germline V gene, CDR1 is LNHDA and CDR2 is SQIVND (reference sequence).

This chain joins TRBV4-3 and TRBJ1-1; TRBD1 matches 7 bases. The CDR3 covers 15 residues. Germline V gene data show CDR1 as LGHNA and CDR2 as YSLEER. Trimming at V came to 4 bases and at J to 3 bases, leaving 8 bases not matched to a gene. CDR3 protein: CASSPGQTPHTEAFF. Written as DNA, the CDR3 is TGCGCCAGCAGCCCGGGACAGACGCCCCACACTGAAGCTTTCTTT.

The count of this clone is one. V usage is TRBV19 and J usage is TRBJ1-2, with TRBD1 matching over 7 bases. Germline loops: CDR1 LNHDA, CDR2 SQIVND (reference sequence). The CDR3 has 15 amino acids. J was trimmed by 4 bases and V by 3 bases; bases with no gene match: 8. The DNA of the CDR3 is TGTGCCAGTAGTATCCAGGCAGGGGGTCGCTATGGCTACACCTTC. It encodes CASSIQAGGRYGYTF. The entire variable domain, with the rest obtained from reference TRBV19 and TRBJ1-2, is as follows: DGGITQSPKYLFRKEGQNVTLSCEQNLNHDAMYWYRQDPGQGLRLIYYSQIVNDFQKGDIAEGYSVSREKKESFPLTVTSAQKNPTAFYLCASSIQAGGRYGYTFGSGTRLTVV.

This chain links TRBV28 with TRBJ2-7; D possibly corresponds to TRBD1 (6 bases). The germline V gene encodes CDR1 MDHEN and CDR2 SYDVKM. Trimming pared 7 bases from V and 2 bases from J, leaving 9 bases between. This CDR3 has 12 amino acids. The CDR3 loop is CASTDRAYEQYF. CDR3 nucleotide sequence: TGTGCCAGCACGGACAGAGCCTACGAGCAGTACTTC.